This TCR beta chain was sequenced for a study of blood T cell repertoires in COVID-19. The V and J ends lost 0 bases and 6 bases, in that order; junction bases with no gene match: 7. The CDR3 runs 15 residues. Germline V gene lookup returns CDR1 SGDLS and CDR2 YYNGEE. This table comes from immunoSEQ multiplex PCR, and its TCRdb copy is limited to in-frame clones, with some not included. The sample consists of about 140,000 clones, 88% of them appearing once. The receptor was derived from a woman in her forties or fifties with acute or convalescent COVID-19. The sample comprised peripheral blood. The J gene is TRBJ2-3, the V gene TRBV9; 7 bases fit TRBD1. CDR3 protein: CASSVGGRGLDTQYF. DNA for the CDR3: TGTGCCAGCAGCGTAGGGGGAAGGGGGCTTGATACGCAGTATTTT.